Listed below are T cell receptor beta chains from one sample, sequenced in a study of T cells after yellow fever vaccination. Each CDR3 protein gets one entry after TCRdb re-called the 5' RACE reads with MiXCR. The sample comprises approximately 600,000 distinct CDR3 sequences, 9% to 15% of which are singletons, and about 15% rests with the top ten. Source: PBMCs, taken on the day of the yellow fever booster vaccination. These receptor sequences come from a man aged 25 to 40 who received the YFV17D yellow fever vaccine. Both conserved end residues are part of each CDR3. Fields, in order: clone size, J gene, V gene, D gene, CDR3 protein, CDR3 DNA. D genes are given only for firm matches. Size values are once, few and many counts, or a class for expanded clones, and some rows have none.

NA TRBJ2-1 TRBV20-1 TRBD2 CSADSGSSTGNEQFF TGCAGTGCGGATAGCGGGAGTTCAACCGGCAATGAGCAGTTCTTC
many TRBJ2-7 TRBV12-3/TRBV12-4 NA CASSPREGTASSYEQYF TGTGCCAGCAGTCCCCGTGAGGGGACTGCAAGCTCCTACGAGCAGTACTTC
few TRBJ1-6 TRBV27 TRBD1 CASSPSGQLNNSPLHF TGTGCCAGCAGTCCGTCGGGACAGCTAAATAATTCACCCCTCCACTTT
few TRBJ1-3 TRBV28 NA CASSLTRGNTIYF TGTGCCAGCAGTTTGACCCGAGGAAACACCATATATTTT
few TRBJ1-1 TRBV6-2/TRBV6-3 NA CASSYLGGQLNTEAFF TGTGCCAGCAGTTATCTTGGGGGCCAATTGAACACTGAAGCTTTCTTT
few TRBJ2-5 TRBV9 NA CASSVEGKETQYF TGTGCCAGCAGCGTAGAGGGGAAAGAGACCCAGTACTTC
many TRBJ2-3 TRBV18 TRBD2 CASSPLIAGYTDTQYF TGTGCCAGCTCACCCTTGATAGCGGGCTACACAGATACGCAGTATTTT
NA TRBJ2-1 TRBV6-1 TRBD2 CASRLAGGSSYNEQFF TGTGCCAGCCGCCTAGCGGGAGGTTCTTCCTACAATGAGCAGTTCTTC
once TRBJ2-2 TRBV6-1 TRBD2 CASSIAGGTGELFF TGTGCCAGCAGCATAGCGGGAGGCACCGGGGAGCTGTTTTTT
NA TRBJ2-3 TRBV28 TRBD2 CASSFLAGGQDTQYF TGTGCCAGCAGTTTTCTAGCGGGAGGGCAAGATACGCAGTATTTT
NA TRBJ1-1 TRBV20-1 NA CSARPDNKLTNTEAFF TGCAGTGCTAGACCAGACAACAAATTAACGAACACTGAAGCTTTCTTT
NA TRBJ2-1 TRBV29-1 NA CSVAGTKFDEQFF TGCAGCGTCGCCGGGACAAAATTCGATGAGCAGTTCTTC
few TRBJ1-4 TRBV7-9 NA CASRRGAANEKLFF TGTGCCAGCCGTAGGGGGGCTGCTAATGAAAAACTGTTTTTT
NA TRBJ2-3 TRBV20-1 NA CSAPGPTTDTQYF TGCAGTGCTCCGGGACCTACCACAGATACGCAGTATTTT
few TRBJ2-7 TRBV4-3 NA CASSQERALSYEQYF TGCGCCAGCAGCCAAGAGAGGGCCCTCTCCTACGAGCAGTACTTC
NA TRBJ1-2 TRBV6-1 NA CASSEALKAEGYTF TGTGCCAGCAGTGAAGCGCTTAAAGCGGAGGGCTACACCTTC
few TRBJ2-1 TRBV20-1 NA CSARDLSGPYNEQFF TGCAGTGCTAGAGATCTCTCTGGTCCTTACAATGAGCAGTTCTTC
few TRBJ1-1 TRBV18 TRBD1 CASSPRTGTFEAFF TGTGCCAGCTCACCGAGGACAGGGACTTTTGAAGCTTTCTTT